The 26 T cell receptor beta chains given below trace back to one sample, sequenced in a study of cytomegalovirus exposure and HLA in healthy donors. PCR employed 60 Vbeta and 13 Jbeta primers. Some clones are missing from TCRdb's copy, which holds only in-frame ones; the method was immunoSEQ multiplex PCR. Its table lists about 58,000 clones. The sequenced sample was PBMCs. The source is a young woman in good health and CMV-seronegative.

The chain recombines TRBV4-1 with TRBJ2-7; 9 bases agree with TRBD1. The CDR3 is 16 amino acids. The V segment lost 2 bases and the J segment 2 bases; nucleotides outside the gene matches: 7. Germline V gene data show CDR1 as MGHRA and CDR2 as YSYEKL. The CDR3 here is CASSQKRGQGPYEQYF. Here the CDR3 DNA reads TGCGCCAGCAGCCAAAAGAGGGGACAGGGCCCCTACGAGCAGTACTTC.

The chain combines TRBV4-2 with TRBJ2-7; TRBD1 agrees at 7 bases. The CDR3 consists of 16 residues. With V trimmed by 0 bases and J by 4 bases, 9 bases remained unmatched. CDR1 and CDR2 from the germline V gene are LGHNA and YNFKEQ. The DNA of the CDR3 is TGTGCCAGCAGCCAAGAGATTCGGACAGGAGGTTACGAGCAGTACTTC. It codes for CASSQEIRTGGYEQYF.

The rearrangement uses TRBV6-1 and TRBJ2-7, with D possibly matching TRBD2 (6 bases). Between the trimmed V and J ends, which lost 10 bases and 2 bases, there was a span of 21 bases. The CDR3 length is 15 residues. Germline lookup yields CDR1 MNHNS and CDR2 SASEGT. The CDR3 here is CATGEAGNPAYEQYF. The CDR3 nucleotides are TGTGCCACCGGCGAAGCGGGCAACCCCGCCTACGAGCAGTACTTC.

The gene calls are TRBV15 and TRBJ1-6, with D maybe TRBD1 (6 bases). With 6 bases removed from V and 4 bases from J, the gap between germline ends came to 13 bases. This CDR3 has 15 residues. CDR1 is LNHNV, CDR2 YYDKDF, per germline (reference sequence). Here the CDR3 reads CATRSKQGYNSPLHF. The CDR3 nucleotides are TGTGCCACCAGGTCCAAGCAGGGGTATAATTCACCCCTCCACTTT.

The chain employs TRBV10-3 and TRBJ2-7, with unresolved D. Germline loops: CDR1 ENHRY, CDR2 SYGVKD. Trimming shortened V by 1 base and J by 5 bases, and 15 bases separated the two germline ends. The CDR3 consists of 15 residues. CDR3 protein: CAISELGKDVDEQYF. The CDR3 DNA reads TGTGCCATCAGTGAGTTGGGCAAGGATGTTGACGAGCAGTACTTC.

The chain couples TRBV30 to TRBJ1-6, with a possible D match to TRBD1 (5 bases). This CDR3 contains 15 residues. Germline CDR1 GTSNPN, CDR2 SVGIG (reference sequence). The V gene lost 0 bases and the J gene lost 10 bases, with 16 bases spanning the gap. In DNA, the CDR3 is TGTGCCTGGAGTGTAAGTTGGAGGGACTGGTCACCCCTCCACTTT. This translates into CAWSVSWRDWSPLHF.

This chain uses TRBV28 with TRBJ1-5; 9 bases align to TRBD1. The ends lost 5 bases at V and 4 bases at J; junction bases unmatched: 9. The CDR3 contains 16 residues. The germline gives CDR1 MDHEN, CDR2 SYDVKM. CDR3 region: CASSPLGTGLNQPQHF. CDR3 bases: TGTGCCAGCAGTCCTTTGGGGACAGGGTTAAATCAGCCCCAGCATTTT. The full variable domain, in which reference TRBV28 and TRBJ1-5 provide the parts outside the CDR3, is DVKVTQSSRYLVKRTGEKVFLECVQDMDHENMFWYRQDPGLGLRLIYFSYDVKMKEKGDIPEGYSVSREKKERFSLILESASTNQTSMYLCASSPLGTGLNQPQHFGDGTRLSIL.

Details on this clone: At one of its ends the junction is not consistent with the germline gene, which may arise from a read error. This sequence joins TRBV28 and TRBJ2-7; weak D call: TRBD1 (5 bases). Germline CDR1 and CDR2: MDHEN and SYDVKM. The CDR3 contains 15 residues. The CDR3 reads CASSFGPAGIHPLCF. The DNA of the CDR3 is TGTGCCAGCAGTTTTGGCCCTGCAGGGATTCACCCTCTTTGCTTC.

This sequence joins TRBV9 and TRBJ1-4; 7 nucleotides match TRBD1. V lost 3 bases, J lost 4 bases, and 9 bases stayed unmatched. Looked up from germline, CDR1 is SGDLS and CDR2 is YYNGEE. The CDR3 sequence is 16 residues long. The CDR3 loop reads CASSATGTANNEKLFF. CDR3 DNA sequence: TGTGCCAGCAGCGCAACCGGGACAGCCAATAATGAAAAACTGTTTTTT.

Here the CDR3 DNA reads TGTGCCTGGAGAATTTCCGGGGGGGTGCCAGATACGCAGTATTTT. It codes for CAWRISGGVPDTQYF. The chain is built from TRBV30 and TRBJ2-3, with 8 bases that match TRBD2. The V gene end was trimmed by 3 bases and the J gene end by 4 bases; junction bases not matched to a gene: 9. The CDR3 covers 15 residues. CDR1 and CDR2 from the germline V gene are GTSNPN and SVGIG (reference sequence). The variable domain in full, completed from reference TRBV30 and TRBJ2-3, reads SQTIHQWPATLVQPVGSPLSLECTVEGTSNPNLYWYRQAAGRGLQLLFYSVGIGQISSEVPQNLSASRPQDRQFILSSKKLLLSDSGFYLCAWRISGGVPDTQYFGPGTRLTVL.

The rearrangement links TRBV9 to TRBJ2-5, with TRBD2 identical over 8 bases. The germline V gene has CDR1 SGDLS and CDR2 YYNGEE. The J segment lost 5 bases and the V segment lost 4 bases, leaving 7 bases of the junction unmatched. The CDR3 loop spans 14 amino acids. The CDR3 coding sequence is TGTGCCAGCAGCCTCCAGGGCGGGGGGGAGACCCAGTACTTC. Amino acids: CASSLQGGGETQYF.

The V and J genes are TRBV29-1 and TRBJ2-5, with TRBD1 as a possible D gene (7 bases). The CDR3 is 13 amino acids. Germline CDR1 and CDR2: SQVTM and ANQGSEA. V was cut by 2 bases and J by 4 bases, with 11 bases left in between. The CDR3 loop reads CSVEQGGGETQYF. Written as DNA, the CDR3 is TGCAGCGTTGAACAGGGGGGTGGAGAGACCCAGTACTTC.

This rearrangement joins TRBV4-1 to TRBJ1-2; a weak D match, TRBD1 (6 bases). CDR3 size: 14 residues. V lost 0 bases and J 7 bases, leaving 12 bases between the germline ends. CDR1 and CDR2 (germline): MGHRA, YSYEKL. The CDR3 nucleotides read TGCGCCAGCAGCCAAGATCCTACAGGGTTTGGCTACACCTTC. It codes for CASSQDPTGFGYTF.

The genes are TRBV11-3 and TRBJ2-7, with TRBD2 matching over 12 bases. V lost 0 bases and J lost 7; bases outside the gene matches: 10. Germline lookup yields CDR1 SGHNT and CDR2 YENEEA. The CDR3 runs to 17 residues. The CDR3 DNA sequence: TGTGCCAGCAGCTTAGATCGTACTAGCGGGGGGTTCCGGGAGCAGTACTTC. It specifies CASSLDRTSGGFREQYF.

The rearrangement uses TRBV9 and TRBJ2-1; D unresolved. V lost 2 bases and J 8 bases, leaving 8 bases between the germline ends. The CDR3 spans 12 residues. Germline lookup yields CDR1 SGDLS and CDR2 YYNGEE. CDR3 coding DNA: TGTGCCAGCAGCGTCCTAGACTATGAGCAGTTCTTC. Protein sequence: CASSVLDYEQFF. The whole variable domain, filled in from reference TRBV9 and TRBJ2-1, reads DSGVTQTPKHLITATGQRVTLRCSPRSGDLSVYWYQQSLDQGLQFLIQYYNGEERAKGNILERFSAQQFPDLHSELNLSSLELGDSALYFCASSVLDYEQFFGPGTRLTVL.

The chain combines TRBV7-9 with TRBJ2-1; TRBD2 matches 12 bases. Germline V lookup: CDR1 SEHNR, CDR2 FQNEAQ (reference sequence). The CDR3 loop spans 16 amino acids. CDR3 protein: CAGYGLAGLDYNEQFF. The DNA of the CDR3 is TGTGCTGGCTACGGACTAGCGGGACTCGACTACAATGAGCAGTTCTTC.

The rearrangement links TRBV27 to TRBJ2-7; 7 nucleotides line up with TRBD2. CDR3 length: 13 residues. The germline gives CDR1 MNHEY, CDR2 SMNVEV (reference sequence). The trim removed 11 bases at V and 2 bases at J, leaving 9 bases unmatched. The CDR3 loop is CASGGTEAYEQYF. CDR3 bases: TGTGCCTCCGGGGGGACGGAAGCCTACGAGCAGTACTTC.

The chain combines TRBV5-1 with TRBJ2-3, with TRBD2 matching over 10 bases. The CDR3 covers 15 residues. With 0 bases clipped from V and 6 bases from J, the junction kept 4 bases outside the gene matches. Germline assignment: CDR1 SGHRS and CDR2 YFSETQ. The CDR3 DNA sequence: TGCGCCAGCAGCTTGGCTAGCGGGAGTGGCGATACGCAGTATTTT. Protein product: CASSLASGSGDTQYF.

The chain uses TRBV18 and TRBJ1-1; no reliable D call. The length of the CDR3 is 14 residues. With 1 base removed from V and 1 base from J, the gap between germline ends came to 7 bases. The germline CDR1 and CDR2 sequences are KGHSH and LQKENI. CDR3 region: CASSPLDSNTEAFF. CDR3 DNA sequence: TGTGCCAGCTCACCACTAGATTCGAACACTGAAGCTTTCTTT.

The V call is TRBV10-3, the J call TRBJ1-1, with 9 nucleotides matching TRBD1. Germline V gene lookup returns CDR1 ENHRY and CDR2 SYGVKD. The V gene end was trimmed by 4 bases and the J gene end by 12 bases; junction bases not matched to a gene: 15. The CDR3 spans 15 residues. This CDR3 reads CAISGASGTGRFTFF. The CDR3 nucleotides are TGTGCCATCAGTGGGGCCTCCGGGACAGGGCGGTTTACTTTCTTT.

The gene calls are TRBV6-4 and TRBJ2-1; 8 nucleotides agree with TRBD2. Germline V gene data show CDR1 as MRHNA and CDR2 as SNTAGT. This CDR3 contains 15 residues. Trimming cost V 5 bases and J 8 bases; bases outside gene matches: 11. The CDR3 loop reads CASSPGVAGPDEQFF. In DNA, the CDR3 is TGTGCCAGCAGTCCCGGGGTAGCGGGACCAGATGAGCAGTTCTTC.

V usage is TRBV2 and J usage is TRBJ1-5; the D is unclear. Germline lookup yields CDR1 SNHLY and CDR2 FYNNEI. Deletions cut 4 bases from V and 4 bases from J, with 11 bases between. The CDR3 is 14 residues long. As DNA, the CDR3 is TGTGCCAGCAGTGGGGCCAGCCGAAATCAGCCCCAGCATTTT. Residues: CASSGASRNQPQHF.

The rearrangement joins TRBV19 to TRBJ2-1; 9 bases line up with TRBD2. Germline V gene sequence: CDR1 LNHDA, CDR2 SQIVND (reference sequence). The length of the CDR3 is 14 residues. The ends lost 4 bases at V and 2 bases at J; junction bases unmatched: 0. The CDR3 DNA reads as TGTGCCAGTAGTAGCGGGAGGGCCTACAATGAGCAGTTCTTC. This codes for CASSSGRAYNEQFF.

This chain links TRBV6-1 with TRBJ1-4; 10 nucleotides match TRBD1. Germline CDR1 is MNHNS and CDR2 is SASEGT. The CDR3 length is 16 residues. V lost 2 bases and J lost 5; bases outside the gene matches: 5. CDR3 nucleotides: TGTGCCAGCAGTGAAATCAGGGGACAGGGGAATGAAAAACTGTTTTTT. Translated, it gives CASSEIRGQGNEKLFF.

The CDR3 region is CATSTGGEGRNEQFF. In DNA, the CDR3 is TGTGCCACCAGCACGGGCGGGGAAGGTCGCAATGAGCAGTTCTTC. This chain joins TRBV15 and TRBJ2-1; weak D call: TRBD2 (6 bases). The CDR3 contains 15 residues. The ends were cut back, 4 bases at V and 6 bases at J, with 16 bases in the middle. Germline CDR1 and CDR2: LNHNV and YYDKDF (reference sequence).

The gene calls are TRBV6-5 and TRBJ2-1; the D gene is possibly TRBD1 (7 bases). Trimming shortened V by 0 bases and J by 3 bases, and 12 bases separated the two germline ends. CDR1 is MNHEY, CDR2 SVGAGI, per germline. There are 16 residues in the CDR3. Here the CDR3 reads CASSYSTGEVYNEQFF. For the CDR3, the DNA is TGTGCCAGCAGTTACTCAACAGGGGAGGTCTACAATGAGCAGTTCTTC.